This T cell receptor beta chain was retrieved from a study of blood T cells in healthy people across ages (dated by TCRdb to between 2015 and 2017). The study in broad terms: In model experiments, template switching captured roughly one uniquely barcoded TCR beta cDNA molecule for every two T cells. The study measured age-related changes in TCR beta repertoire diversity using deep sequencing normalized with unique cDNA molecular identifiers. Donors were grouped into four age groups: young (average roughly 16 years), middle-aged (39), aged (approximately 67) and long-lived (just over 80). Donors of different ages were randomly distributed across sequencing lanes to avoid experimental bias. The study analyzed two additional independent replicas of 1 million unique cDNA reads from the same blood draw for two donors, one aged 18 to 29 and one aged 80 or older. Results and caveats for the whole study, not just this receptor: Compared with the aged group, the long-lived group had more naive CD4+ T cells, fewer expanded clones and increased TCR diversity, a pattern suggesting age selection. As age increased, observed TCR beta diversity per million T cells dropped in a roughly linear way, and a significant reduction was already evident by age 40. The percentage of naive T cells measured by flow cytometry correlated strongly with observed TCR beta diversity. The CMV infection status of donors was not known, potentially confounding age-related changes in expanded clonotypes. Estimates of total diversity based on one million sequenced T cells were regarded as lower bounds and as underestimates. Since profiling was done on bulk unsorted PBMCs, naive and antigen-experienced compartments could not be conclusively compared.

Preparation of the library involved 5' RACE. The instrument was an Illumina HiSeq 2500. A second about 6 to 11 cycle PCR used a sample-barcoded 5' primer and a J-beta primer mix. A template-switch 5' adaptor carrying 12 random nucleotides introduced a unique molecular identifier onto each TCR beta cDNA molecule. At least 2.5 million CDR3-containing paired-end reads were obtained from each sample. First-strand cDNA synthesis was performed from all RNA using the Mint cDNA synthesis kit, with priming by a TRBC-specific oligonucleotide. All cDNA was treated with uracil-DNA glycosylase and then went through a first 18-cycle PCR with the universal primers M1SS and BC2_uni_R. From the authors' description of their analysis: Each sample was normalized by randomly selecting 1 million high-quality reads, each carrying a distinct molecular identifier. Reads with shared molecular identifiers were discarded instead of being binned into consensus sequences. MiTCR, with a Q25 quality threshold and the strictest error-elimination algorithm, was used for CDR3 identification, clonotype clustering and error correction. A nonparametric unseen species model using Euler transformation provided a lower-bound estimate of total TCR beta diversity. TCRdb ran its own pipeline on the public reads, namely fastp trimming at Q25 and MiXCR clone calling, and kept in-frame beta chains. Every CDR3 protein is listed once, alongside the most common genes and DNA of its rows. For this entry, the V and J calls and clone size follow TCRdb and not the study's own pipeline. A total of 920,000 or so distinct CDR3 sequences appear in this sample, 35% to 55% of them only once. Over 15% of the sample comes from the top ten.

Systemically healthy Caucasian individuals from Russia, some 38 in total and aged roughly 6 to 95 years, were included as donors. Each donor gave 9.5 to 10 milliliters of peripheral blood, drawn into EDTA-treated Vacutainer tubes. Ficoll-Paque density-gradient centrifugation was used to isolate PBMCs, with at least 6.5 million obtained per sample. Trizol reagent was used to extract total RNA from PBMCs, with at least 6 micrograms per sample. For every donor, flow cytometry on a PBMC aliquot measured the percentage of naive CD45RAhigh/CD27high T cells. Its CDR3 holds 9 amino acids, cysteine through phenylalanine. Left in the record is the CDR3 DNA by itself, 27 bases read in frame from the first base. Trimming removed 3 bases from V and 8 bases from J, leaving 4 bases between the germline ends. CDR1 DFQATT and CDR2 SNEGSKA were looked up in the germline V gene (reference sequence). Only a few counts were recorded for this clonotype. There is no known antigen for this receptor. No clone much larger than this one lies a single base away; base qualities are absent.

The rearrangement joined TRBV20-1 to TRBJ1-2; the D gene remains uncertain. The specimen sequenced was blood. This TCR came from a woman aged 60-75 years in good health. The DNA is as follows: TGCAGTGCTAGTGTAGGCTACACCTTC. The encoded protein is CSASVGYTF.